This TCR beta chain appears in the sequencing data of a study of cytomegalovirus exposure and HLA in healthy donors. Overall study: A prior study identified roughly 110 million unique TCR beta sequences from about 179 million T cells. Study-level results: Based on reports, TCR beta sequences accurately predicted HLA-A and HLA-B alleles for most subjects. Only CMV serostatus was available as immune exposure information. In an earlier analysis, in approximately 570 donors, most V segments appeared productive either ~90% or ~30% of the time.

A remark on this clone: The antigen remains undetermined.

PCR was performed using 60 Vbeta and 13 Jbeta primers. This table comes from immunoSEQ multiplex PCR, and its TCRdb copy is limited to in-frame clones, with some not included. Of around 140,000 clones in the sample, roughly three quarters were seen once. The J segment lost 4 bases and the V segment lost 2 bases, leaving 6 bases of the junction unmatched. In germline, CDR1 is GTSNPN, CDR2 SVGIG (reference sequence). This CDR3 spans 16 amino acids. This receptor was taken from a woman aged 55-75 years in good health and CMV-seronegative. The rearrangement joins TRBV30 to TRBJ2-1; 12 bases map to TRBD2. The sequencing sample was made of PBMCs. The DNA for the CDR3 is TGTGCCTGGAGTCCCATGCTAGCGGGAGGGTACAATGAGCAGTTCTTC. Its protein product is CAWSPMLAGGYNEQFF. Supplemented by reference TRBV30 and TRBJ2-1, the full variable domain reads SQTIHQWPATLVQPVGSPLSLECTVEGTSNPNLYWYRQAAGRGLQLLFYSVGIGQISSEVPQNLSASRPQDRQFILSSKKLLLSDSGFYLCAWSPMLAGGYNEQFFGPGTRLTVL.